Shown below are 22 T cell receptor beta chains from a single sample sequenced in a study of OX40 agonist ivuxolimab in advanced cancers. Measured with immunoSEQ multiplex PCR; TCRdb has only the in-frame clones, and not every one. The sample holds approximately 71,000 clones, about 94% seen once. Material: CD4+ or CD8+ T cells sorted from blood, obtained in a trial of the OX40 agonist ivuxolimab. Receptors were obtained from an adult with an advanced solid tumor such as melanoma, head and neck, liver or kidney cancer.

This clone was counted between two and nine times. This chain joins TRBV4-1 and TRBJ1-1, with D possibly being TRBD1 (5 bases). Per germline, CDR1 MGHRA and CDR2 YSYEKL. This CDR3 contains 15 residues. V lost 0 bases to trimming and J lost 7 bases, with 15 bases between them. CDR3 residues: CASSQDQAGRVEAFF. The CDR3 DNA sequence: TGCGCCAGCAGCCAAGATCAGGCAGGCAGGGTTGAAGCTTTCTTT.

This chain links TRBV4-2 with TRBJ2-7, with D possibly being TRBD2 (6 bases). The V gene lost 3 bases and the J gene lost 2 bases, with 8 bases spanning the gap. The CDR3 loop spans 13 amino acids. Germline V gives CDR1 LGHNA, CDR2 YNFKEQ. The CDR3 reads CASSHGGAYEQYF. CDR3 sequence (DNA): TGTGCCAGCAGCCACGGCGGGGCCTACGAGCAGTACTTC.

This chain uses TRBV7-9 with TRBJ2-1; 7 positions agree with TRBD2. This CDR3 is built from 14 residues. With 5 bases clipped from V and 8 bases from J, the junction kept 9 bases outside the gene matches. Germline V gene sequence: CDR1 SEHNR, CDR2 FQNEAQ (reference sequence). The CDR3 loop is CASSVGLLKDEQFF. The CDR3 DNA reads TGTGCCAGCAGCGTGGGACTACTCAAGGATGAGCAGTTCTTC. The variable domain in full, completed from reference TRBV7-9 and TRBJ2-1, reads DTGVSQNPRHKITKRGQNVTFRCDPISEHNRLYWYRQTLGQGPEFLTYFQNEAQLEKSRLLSDRFSAERPKGSFSTLEIQRTEQGDSAMYLCASSVGLLKDEQFFGPGTRLTVL.

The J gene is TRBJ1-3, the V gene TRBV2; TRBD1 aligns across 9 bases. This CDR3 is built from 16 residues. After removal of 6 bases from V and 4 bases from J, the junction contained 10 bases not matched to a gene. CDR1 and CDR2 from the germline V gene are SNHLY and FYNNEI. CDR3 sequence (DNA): TGTGCCAGCAGGGATGACAGGGGGACTTCGGGAAACACCATATATTTT. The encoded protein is CASRDDRGTSGNTIYF.

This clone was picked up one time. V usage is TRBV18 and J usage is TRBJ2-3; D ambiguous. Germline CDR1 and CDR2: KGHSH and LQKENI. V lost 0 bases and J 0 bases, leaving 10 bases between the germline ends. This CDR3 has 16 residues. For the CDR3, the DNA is TGTGCCAGCTCACCACCGGTGAAAACTAGCACAGATACGCAGTATTTT. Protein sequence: CASSPPVKTSTDTQYF. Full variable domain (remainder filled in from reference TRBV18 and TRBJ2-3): NAGVMQNPRHLVRRRGQEARLRCSPMKGHSHVYWYRQLPEEGLKFMVYLQKENIIDESGMPKERFSAEFPKEGPSILRIQQVVRGDSAAYFCASSPPVKTSTDTQYFGPGTRLTVL.

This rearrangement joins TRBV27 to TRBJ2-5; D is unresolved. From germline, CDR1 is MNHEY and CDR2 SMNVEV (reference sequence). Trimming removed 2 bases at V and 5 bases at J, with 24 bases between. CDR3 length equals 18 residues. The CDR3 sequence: CASSLRGPRIGLQETQYF. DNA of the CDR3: TGTGCCAGCAGTTTAAGAGGCCCCCGAATCGGTTTACAGGAGACCCAGTACTTC.

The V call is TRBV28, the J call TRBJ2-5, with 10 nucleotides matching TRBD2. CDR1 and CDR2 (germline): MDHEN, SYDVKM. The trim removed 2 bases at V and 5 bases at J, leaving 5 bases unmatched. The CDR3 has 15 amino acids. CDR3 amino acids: CASSLGLAGVETQYF. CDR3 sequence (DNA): TGTGCCAGCAGTTTAGGGCTAGCGGGAGTGGAGACCCAGTACTTC.

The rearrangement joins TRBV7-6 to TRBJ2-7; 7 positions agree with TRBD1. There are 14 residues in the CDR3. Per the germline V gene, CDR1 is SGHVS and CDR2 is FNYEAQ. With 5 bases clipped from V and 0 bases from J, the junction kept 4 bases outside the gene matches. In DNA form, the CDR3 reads TGTGCCAGCAGCCCCGGGACAGACTCCTACGAGCAGTACTTC. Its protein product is CASSPGTDSYEQYF.

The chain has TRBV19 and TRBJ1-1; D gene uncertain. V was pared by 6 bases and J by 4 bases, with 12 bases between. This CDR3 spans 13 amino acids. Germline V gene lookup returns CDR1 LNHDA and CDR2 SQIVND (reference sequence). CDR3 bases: TGTGCCAGTAGACCTCACAGTACCACTGAAGCTTTCTTT. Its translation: CASRPHSTTEAFF. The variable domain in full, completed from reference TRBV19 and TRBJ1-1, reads DGGITQSPKYLFRKEGQNVTLSCEQNLNHDAMYWYRQDPGQGLRLIYYSQIVNDFQKGDIAEGYSVSREKKESFPLTVTSAQKNPTAFYLCASRPHSTTEAFFGQGTRLTVV.

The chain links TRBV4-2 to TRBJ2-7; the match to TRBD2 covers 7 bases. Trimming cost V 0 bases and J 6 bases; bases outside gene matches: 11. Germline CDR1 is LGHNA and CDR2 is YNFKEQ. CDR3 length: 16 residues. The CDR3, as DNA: TGTGCCAGCAGCCAAGATGCCCTAGCGGCCCGGAGCGAGCAGTACTTC. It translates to CASSQDALAARSEQYF.

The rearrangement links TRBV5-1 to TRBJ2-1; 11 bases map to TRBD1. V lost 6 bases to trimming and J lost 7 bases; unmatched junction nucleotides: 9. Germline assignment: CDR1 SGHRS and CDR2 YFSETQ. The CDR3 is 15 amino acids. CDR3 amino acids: CASNKGQGANNEQFF. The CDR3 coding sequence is TGCGCCAGCAACAAAGGACAGGGGGCGAATAATGAGCAGTTCTTC.

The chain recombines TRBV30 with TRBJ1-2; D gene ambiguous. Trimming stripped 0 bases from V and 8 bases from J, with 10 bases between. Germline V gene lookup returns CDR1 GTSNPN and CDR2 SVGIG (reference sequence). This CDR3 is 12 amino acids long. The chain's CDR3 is CAWSVGLLGYTF. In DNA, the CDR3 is TGTGCCTGGAGTGTAGGACTGCTGGGCTACACCTTC. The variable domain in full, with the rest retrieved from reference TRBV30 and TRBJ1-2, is SQTIHQWPATLVQPVGSPLSLECTVEGTSNPNLYWYRQAAGRGLQLLFYSVGIGQISSEVPQNLSASRPQDRQFILSSKKLLLSDSGFYLCAWSVGLLGYTFGSGTRLTVV.

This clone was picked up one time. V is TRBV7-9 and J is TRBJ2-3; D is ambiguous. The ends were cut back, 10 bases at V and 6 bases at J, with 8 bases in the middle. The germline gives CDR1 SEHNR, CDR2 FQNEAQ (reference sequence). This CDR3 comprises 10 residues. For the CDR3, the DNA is TGTGCCATTCTCGCTGATACGCAGTATTTT. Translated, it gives CAILADTQYF.

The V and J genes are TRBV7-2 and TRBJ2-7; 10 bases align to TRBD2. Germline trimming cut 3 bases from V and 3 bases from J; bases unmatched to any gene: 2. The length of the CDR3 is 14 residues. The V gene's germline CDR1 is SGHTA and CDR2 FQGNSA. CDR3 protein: CASSLTSGFYEQYF. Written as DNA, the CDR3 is TGTGCCAGCAGCTTGACTAGCGGGTTCTACGAGCAGTACTTC.

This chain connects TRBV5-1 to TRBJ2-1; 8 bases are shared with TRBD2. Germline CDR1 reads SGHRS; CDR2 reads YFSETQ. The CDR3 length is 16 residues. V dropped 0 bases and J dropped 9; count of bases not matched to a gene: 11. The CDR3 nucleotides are TGCGCCAGCAGCTTGGTGGACGGGAGGGCCGGGGTTGAGCAGTTCTTC. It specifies CASSLVDGRAGVEQFF. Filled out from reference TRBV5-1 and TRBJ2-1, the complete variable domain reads KAGVTQTPRYLIKTRGQQVTLSCSPISGHRSVSWYQQTPGQGLQFLFEYFSETQRNKGNFPGRFSGRQFSNSRSEMNVSTLELGDSALYLCASSLVDGRAGVEQFFGPGTRLTVL.

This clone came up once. CDR3 amino acids: CASSRGTVLGANEKLFF. Written as DNA, the CDR3 is TGTGCCAGCAGTAGGGGGACAGTCCTAGGGGCTAATGAAAAACTGTTTTTT. This chain links TRBV27 with TRBJ1-4; TRBD1 matches 7 bases. CDR3 size: 17 residues. Germline CDR1 and CDR2: MNHEY and SMNVEV (reference sequence). J lost 3 bases, V lost 5 bases, and 12 bases had no gene match.

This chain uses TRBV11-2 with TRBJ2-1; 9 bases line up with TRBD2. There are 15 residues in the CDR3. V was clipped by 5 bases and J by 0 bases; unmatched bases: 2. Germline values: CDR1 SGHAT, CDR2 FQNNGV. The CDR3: CASSILAGSYNEQFF. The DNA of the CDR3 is TGTGCCAGCAGCATACTAGCGGGCTCCTACAATGAGCAGTTCTTC.

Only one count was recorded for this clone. The CDR3 sequence: CASRLGQGGINEQFF. The DNA for the CDR3 is TGTGCCAGCAGGCTGGGACAGGGTGGAATCAATGAGCAGTTCTTC. The chain is built from TRBV27 and TRBJ2-1, with 9 bases aligning to TRBD1. This CDR3 is 15 amino acids long. V shed 6 bases, J shed 6 bases, and the junction held 9 bases outside the gene matches. In germline, CDR1 is MNHEY, CDR2 SMNVEV (reference sequence).

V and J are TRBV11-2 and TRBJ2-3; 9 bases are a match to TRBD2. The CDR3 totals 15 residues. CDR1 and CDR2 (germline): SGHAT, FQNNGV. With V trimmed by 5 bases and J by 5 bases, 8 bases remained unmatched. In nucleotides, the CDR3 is TGTGCCAGCAGCCCCGACAGCGGGAGGATAGATACGCAGTATTTT. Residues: CASSPDSGRIDTQYF. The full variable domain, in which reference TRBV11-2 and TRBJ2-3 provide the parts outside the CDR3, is EAGVAQSPRYKIIEKRQSVAFWCNPISGHATLYWYQQILGQGPKLLIQFQNNGVVDDSQLPKDRFSAERLKGVDSTLKIQPAKLEDSAVYLCASSPDSGRIDTQYFGPGTRLTVL.

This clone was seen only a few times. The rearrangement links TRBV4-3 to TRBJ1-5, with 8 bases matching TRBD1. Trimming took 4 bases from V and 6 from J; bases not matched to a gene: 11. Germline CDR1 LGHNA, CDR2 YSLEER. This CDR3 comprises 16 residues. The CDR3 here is CASSREAGGISQPQHF. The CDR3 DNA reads TGCGCCAGCAGCCGAGAAGCAGGGGGCATTAGTCAGCCCCAGCATTTT.

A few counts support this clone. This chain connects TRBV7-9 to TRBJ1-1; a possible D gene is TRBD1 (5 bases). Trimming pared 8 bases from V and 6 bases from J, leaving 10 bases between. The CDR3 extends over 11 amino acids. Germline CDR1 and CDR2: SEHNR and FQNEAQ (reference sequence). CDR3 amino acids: CASRRQPEAFF. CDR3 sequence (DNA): TGTGCCAGCCGACGACAGCCTGAAGCTTTCTTT.

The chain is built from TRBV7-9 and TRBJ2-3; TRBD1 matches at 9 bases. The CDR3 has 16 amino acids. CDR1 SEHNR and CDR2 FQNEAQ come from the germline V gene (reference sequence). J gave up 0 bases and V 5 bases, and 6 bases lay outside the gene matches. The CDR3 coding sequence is TGTGCCAGCAGCCTAACAGGGGGCCTTAGCACAGATACGCAGTATTTT. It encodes CASSLTGGLSTDTQYF.